The 20 T cell receptor beta chains below were found in one sample sequenced in a study of CD8 T cells in ankylosing spondylitis. TCRdb re-called the 5' RACE reads through MiXCR, storing one row per CDR3 protein. The table has 300,000 to 400,000 distinct CDR3 sequences, 11% seen once. Material for sequencing was blood, either unsorted or a sorted T cell fraction (not recorded which). Receptors were obtained from a female donor with ankylosing spondylitis or in good health (not recorded which).

The chain has TRBV5-1 and TRBJ2-3, with D possibly called TRBD1 or TRBD2 (6 bases each). V lost 4 bases and J 1 base, leaving 16 bases between the germline ends. CDR3 size: 16 residues. CDR1 and CDR2 (germline): SGHRS, YFSETQ. The DNA for the CDR3 is TGCGCCAGCAGCCGGCGGATGGGGGGCGGCACAGATACGCAGTATTTT. This encodes CASSRRMGGGTDTQYF. Combining the CDR3 with reference TRBV5-1 and TRBJ2-3 gives the whole variable domain KAGVTQTPRYLIKTRGQQVTLSCSPISGHRSVSWYQQTPGQGLQFLFEYFSETQRNKGNFPGRFSGRQFSNSRSEMNVSTLELGDSALYLCASSRRMGGGTDTQYFGPGTRLTVL.

The chain employs TRBV7-9 and TRBJ2-2, with 7 bases identical to TRBD2. The V gene end was trimmed by 3 bases and the J gene end by 9 bases; junction bases not matched to a gene: 13. Germline-derived CDR1 and CDR2 are SEHNR and FQNEAQ (reference sequence). CDR3 length equals 16 residues. This chain's CDR3 is CASSLGVAGVSRELFF. Here the CDR3 DNA reads TGTGCCAGCAGCTTGGGAGTCGCGGGAGTAAGCCGGGAGCTGTTTTTT.

There are many counts of this clonotype. The J gene is TRBJ2-4, the V gene TRBV6-2 or TRBV6-3; the D is unclear. Germline V gene lookup returns CDR1 MNHEY and CDR2 SVGEGT. Trimming pared 6 bases from V and 5 bases from J, leaving 14 bases between. This CDR3 has 14 amino acids. The CDR3 sequence: CASRYGIQENIQYF. In nucleotides, the CDR3 is TGTGCCAGCAGATATGGGATTCAGGAAAACATTCAGTACTTC.

Many counts were recorded for this clonotype. This CDR3 is CAIKRSSGGPTDTQYF. CDR3 in DNA: TGTGCCATCAAACGCTCGAGCGGGGGACCCACAGATACGCAGTATTTT. The V call is TRBV10-3, the J call TRBJ2-3, with TRBD2 identical over 8 bases. Germline CDR1 is ENHRY and CDR2 is SYGVKD. CDR3 length: 16 amino acids. The V and J ends lost 7 bases and 2 bases, in that order; junction bases with no gene match: 11.

This clonotype was observed at least ten times. V and J are TRBV6-1 and TRBJ1-5; 7 bases are shared with TRBD1. After removal of 6 bases from V and 5 bases from J, the junction contained 7 bases not matched to a gene. The CDR3 runs 14 residues. Germline values: CDR1 MNHNS, CDR2 SASEGT. CDR3 loop: CASRDRVQDQPQHF. DNA for the CDR3: TGTGCCAGCAGAGACAGGGTTCAAGATCAGCCCCAGCATTTT.

V is TRBV27 and J is TRBJ2-7; D gene unclear. The CDR3 is 14 residues long. V was shortened by 2 bases and J by 2 bases, with 10 bases between the two germline ends. CDR1 and CDR2 (germline): MNHEY, SMNVEV (reference sequence). The CDR3 here is CASSLPESPYEQYF. For the CDR3, the DNA is TGTGCCAGCAGTTTACCTGAGTCTCCCTACGAGCAGTACTTC.

This clonotype was counted at least ten times. The CDR3 sequence is CASSGSAYEQYF. Written as DNA, the CDR3 is TGTGCCAGCAGCGGAAGTGCCTACGAGCAGTACTTC. V is TRBV28 and J is TRBJ2-7; the D is unclear. The CDR3 is 12 amino acids. Between the trimmed V and J ends, which lost 6 bases and 2 bases, there was a span of 8 bases. Germline V gene data show CDR1 as MDHEN and CDR2 as SYDVKM.

This clonotype was seen a handful of times. This rearrangement joins TRBV10-1 to TRBJ1-1; 9 nucleotides match TRBD1. The CDR3 runs 15 residues. Germline CDR1 and CDR2: WNHNN and SYGVQD (reference sequence). With 5 bases clipped from V and 1 base from J, the junction kept 5 bases outside the gene matches. The CDR3, as DNA: TGCGCCAGCAGTAATCACAGGGGGCCGAACACTGAAGCTTTCTTT. Encoded protein: CASSNHRGPNTEAFF.

This clonotype was counted at least ten times. This sequence joins TRBV7-9 and TRBJ2-5; D is undetermined. Germline lookup yields CDR1 SEHNR and CDR2 FQNEAQ (reference sequence). The CDR3 runs to 13 residues. Trimming cost V 4 bases and J 6 bases, with 12 bases left between them. This CDR3 is CASSSTWEKTQYF. As DNA, the CDR3 is TGTGCCAGCAGCTCCACATGGGAAAAGACCCAGTACTTC.

The V and J genes are TRBV18 and TRBJ1-5; D not resolved. The V and J ends lost 6 bases and 8 bases respectively, with 14 bases between them. Looked up from germline, CDR1 is KGHSH and CDR2 is LQKENI. The length of the CDR3 is 13 residues. The CDR3 region has the DNA TGTGCCAGCTCTACCACCCAGGCGGAGCCCCAGCATTTT. This translates into CASSTTQAEPQHF.

This clonotype occurred many times. CDR3 bases: TGCAGTGCGCCGGGACAGACACGCGGAAACACTGAAGCTTTCTTT. Its protein product is CSAPGQTRGNTEAFF. The chain couples TRBV20-1 to TRBJ1-1; 7 positions match TRBD1. Per the germline V gene, CDR1 is DFQATT and CDR2 is SNEGSKA (reference sequence). CDR3 length: 15 residues. V trimming: 6 bases; J trimming: 2 bases; junction bases outside the gene matches: 12.

This clonotype has only a few counts. This chain connects TRBV5-1 to TRBJ2-1; a weak D match, TRBD1 (6 bases). V was trimmed by 4 bases and J by 8 bases, leaving 10 bases between them. CDR3 length equals 12 residues. CDR1 is SGHRS and CDR2 is YFSETQ in the germline V gene. The CDR3 region is CASSPQGDEQFF. CDR3 DNA sequence: TGCGCCAGCAGCCCACAGGGCGATGAGCAGTTCTTC.

This clonotype was detected only a few times. The genes are TRBV7-2 and TRBJ1-6, with TRBD1 matching 8 bases. Per the germline V gene, CDR1 is SGHTA and CDR2 is FQGNSA. The CDR3 contains 14 residues. V dropped 5 bases and J dropped 10; count of bases not matched to a gene: 7. CDR3 loop: CASSGQGWWSPLHF. CDR3 coding DNA: TGTGCCAGCAGCGGACAGGGATGGTGGTCACCCCTCCACTTT.

The V call is TRBV5-1, the J call TRBJ2-2; weak D call: TRBD2 (6 bases). Germline CDR1 is SGHRS and CDR2 is YFSETQ. The CDR3 contains 18 residues. V gave up 4 bases and J gave up 2 bases, with 21 bases separating them. CDR3 DNA: TGCGCCAGCAGCCCCCGCGCCGGAGCGGGCCTAAACACCGGGGAGCTGTTTTTT. It is translated as CASSPRAGAGLNTGELFF. The whole variable domain, remainder taken from reference TRBV5-1 and TRBJ2-2, is KAGVTQTPRYLIKTRGQQVTLSCSPISGHRSVSWYQQTPGQGLQFLFEYFSETQRNKGNFPGRFSGRQFSNSRSEMNVSTLELGDSALYLCASSPRAGAGLNTGELFFGEGSRLTVL.

This clonotype was picked up many times. The chain joins TRBV3-1 to TRBJ2-2; no reliable D call. The CDR3 runs 14 residues. The germline gives CDR1 LGHDT, CDR2 YNNKEL (reference sequence). V lost 1 base and J 6 bases, leaving 9 bases between the germline ends. The CDR3 reads CASSQVKGPGELFF. The CDR3 DNA reads TGTGCCAGCAGCCAAGTAAAAGGCCCCGGGGAGCTGTTTTTT.

The chain links TRBV12-3 or TRBV12-4 to TRBJ2-7; TRBD2 aligns across 7 bases. The CDR3 loop spans 15 amino acids. V was clipped by 6 bases and J by 3 bases; unmatched bases: 11. CDR3: CASRRTSDTLYEQYF. The CDR3 DNA is TGTGCCAGCAGACGAACTAGCGACACCCTCTACGAGCAGTACTTC.

This clonotype was detected ten times or more. The J gene is TRBJ2-3, the V gene TRBV20-1; D call uncertain. Germline CDR1 is DFQATT and CDR2 is SNEGSKA (reference sequence). Deletions cut 5 bases from V and 2 bases from J, with 8 bases between. The length of the CDR3 is 12 residues. The DNA of the CDR3 is TGCAGTGCTGTCGCAGACACAGATACGCAGTATTTT. Translation gives CSAVADTDTQYF.

Note on this clonotype: The junction differs from germline at one of its ends, possibly a read error. CDR3 DNA sequence: TGTGCCAGCTGTTTAGGGATCGGGGCGTGGAGAACTAATGAAAAACTGTTTTTT. Amino acids: CASCLGIGAWRTNEKLFF. This rearrangement joins TRBV12-3 or TRBV12-4 to TRBJ1-4; possible D gene TRBD1, 5 bases. This CDR3 comprises 18 residues.

This chain connects TRBV3-1 to TRBJ2-7, with D possibly called TRBD1 or TRBD2 (5 bases each). The CDR3 is 15 amino acids. Germline V gene data show CDR1 as LGHDT and CDR2 as YNNKEL (reference sequence). V was cut by 1 base and J by 6 bases, with 16 bases left in between. The CDR3 protein is CASSQGPGPQGEQYF. The CDR3 bases are TGTGCCAGCAGCCAAGGACCGGGGCCTCAAGGCGAGCAGTACTTC.

This clonotype was observed a handful of times. The rearrangement links TRBV5-1 to TRBJ2-7; D gene ambiguous. Trimming removed 0 bases at V and 2 bases at J, with 6 bases between. CDR3 length equals 13 residues. Germline V gene data show CDR1 as SGHRS and CDR2 as YFSETQ. DNA for the CDR3: TGCGCCAGCAGCTTGGAATCCCCCTACGAGCAGTACTTC. Translating it yields CASSLESPYEQYF.